Following are 8 T cell receptor beta chains from one sample sequenced in a study of T cells in Graves' hyperthyroidism and ophthalmopathy. RNA transcripts gave rise to amplified TCR beta CDR3 regions. With the HTBI primer set, the TCR CDR3 went through a first round of RT-PCR. Via MiXCR, TCRdb re-called the multiplex PCR reads, giving one row per CDR3 protein. The repertoire holds about 480,000 distinct CDR3 sequences, approximately 22% seen once, with approximately 49% in the top ten. Sequencing was done on a sample of blood. The receptor set was obtained from a woman aged 70-85 years with Graves' ophthalmopathy.

This clonotype came up a few times. This chain connects TRBV11-2 to TRBJ1-4, with D hard to call. The germline V gene encodes CDR1 SGHAT and CDR2 FQNNGV. CDR3 length equals 16 residues. V was trimmed by 1 base and J by 0 bases, leaving 9 bases between them. The chain's CDR3 is CASSLGIPATNEKLFF. The CDR3 bases are TGTGCCAGCAGCTTAGGGATCCCTGCAACTAATGAAAAACTGTTTTTT. Combining the CDR3 with reference TRBV11-2 and TRBJ1-4 gives the whole variable domain EAGVAQSPRYKIIEKRQSVAFWCNPISGHATLYWYQQILGQGPKLLIQFQNNGVVDDSQLPKDRFSAERLKGVDSTLKIQPAKLEDSAVYLCASSLGIPATNEKLFFGSGTQLSVL.

The chain's CDR3 is CASSQVSGLYGYTF. In DNA form, the CDR3 reads TGTGCCAGCAGCCAAGTAAGCGGACTCTATGGCTACACCTTC. The V gene is TRBV14, the J gene TRBJ1-2; D remains ambiguous. CDR3 length: 14 residues. Germline-derived CDR1 and CDR2 are SGHDN and FVKESK. The ends were cut back, 1 base at V and 4 bases at J, with 10 bases in the middle.

Ten or more counts support this clonotype. V gene TRBV7-9 combines with J gene TRBJ1-1; weak D call: TRBD1 (5 bases). Germline V CDR1 and CDR2: SEHNR, FQNEAQ (reference sequence). V was clipped by 1 base and J by 11 bases, with 11 bases between them. CDR3 length: 12 residues. In DNA form, the CDR3 reads TGTGCCAGCAGCTTAGATGGGGGATTGGCTTTCTTT. Its protein is CASSLDGGLAFF.

At least ten counts were recorded for this clonotype. The genes are TRBV2 and TRBJ2-3; D is ambiguous. Deletions cut 5 bases from V and 2 bases from J, with 11 bases between. From germline, CDR1 is SNHLY and CDR2 FYNNEI. The CDR3 totals 14 residues. This chain's CDR3 is CASSLSHYTDTQYF. CDR3 in DNA: TGTGCCAGCAGTCTCTCCCACTACACAGATACGCAGTATTTT.

This clonotype was observed a handful of times. The chain couples TRBV10-3 to TRBJ2-5; TRBD2 aligns across 11 bases. The junction had 0 bases not matched to a gene; V was cut back by 3 bases and J by 3 bases. Per the germline V gene, CDR1 is ENHRY and CDR2 is SYGVKD. This CDR3 comprises 14 residues. CDR3 coding DNA: TGTGCCATCAGTGAACTAGCGGGAGAAGAGACCCAGTACTTC. This gives the protein CAISELAGEETQYF.

This clonotype was seen only a few times. This chain connects TRBV3-1 to TRBJ2-2; perhaps TRBD1 as D (5 bases). Per the germline V gene, CDR1 is LGHDT and CDR2 is YNNKEL (reference sequence). The germline V and J ends were trimmed by 1 base and 4 bases, with 7 bases remaining between them. This CDR3 is built from 14 residues. Written as DNA, the CDR3 is TGTGCCAGCAGCCAAGGACAGCTCACCGGGGAGCTGTTTTTT. Its translation is CASSQGQLTGELFF. Full variable domain (missing parts from reference TRBV3-1 and TRBJ2-2): DTAVSQTPKYLVTQMGNDKSIKCEQNLGHDTMYWYKQDSKKFLKIMFSYNNKELIINETVPNRFSPKSPDKAHLNLHINSLELGDSAVYFCASSQGQLTGELFFGEGSRLTVL.

This clonotype was counted ten times or more. The V call is TRBV5-1, the J call TRBJ2-2; 7 bases map to TRBD1. The trim removed 2 bases at V and 0 bases at J, leaving 7 bases unmatched. This CDR3 region has 17 residues. Germline loops: CDR1 SGHRS, CDR2 YFSETQ. DNA for the CDR3: TGCGCCAGCAGCTTTAGGGACAGCAACGCGAACACCGGGGAGCTGTTTTTT. Protein sequence: CASSFRDSNANTGELFF.

There are a few counts of this clonotype. The gene calls are TRBV7-2 and TRBJ2-5; D assignment may be TRBD1 or TRBD2 (5 bases each). CDR1 is SGHTA, CDR2 FQGNSA, per germline. With 5 bases removed from V and 6 bases from J, the gap between germline ends came to 19 bases. The CDR3 totals 15 residues. The CDR3 here is CASSPGTGPRKTQYF. The CDR3 DNA is TGTGCCAGCAGCCCCGGGACCGGGCCCCGAAAGACCCAGTACTTC. Filled out from reference TRBV7-2 and TRBJ2-5, the complete variable domain reads GAGVSQSPSNKVTEKGKDVELRCDPISGHTALYWYRQSLGQGLEFLIYFQGNSAPDKSGLPSDRFSAERTGGSVSTLTIQRTQQEDSAVYLCASSPGTGPRKTQYFGPGTRLLVL.